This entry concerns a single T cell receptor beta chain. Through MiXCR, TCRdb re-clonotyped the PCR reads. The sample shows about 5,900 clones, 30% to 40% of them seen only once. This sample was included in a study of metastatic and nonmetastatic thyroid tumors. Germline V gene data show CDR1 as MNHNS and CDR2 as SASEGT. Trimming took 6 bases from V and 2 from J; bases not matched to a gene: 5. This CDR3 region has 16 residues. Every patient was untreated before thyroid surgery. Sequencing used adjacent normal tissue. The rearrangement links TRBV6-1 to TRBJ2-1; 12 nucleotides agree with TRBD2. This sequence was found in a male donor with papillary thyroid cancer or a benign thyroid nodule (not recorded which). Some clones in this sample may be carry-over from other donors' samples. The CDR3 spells CASSSRLAGAYNEQFF. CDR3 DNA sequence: TGTGCCAGCAGCTCCAGACTAGCGGGGGCCTACAATGAGCAGTTCTTC.